The 10 T cell receptor beta chains below all came from one sample that was sequenced in a study of T cell repertoires in cytomegalovirus infection. One entry per CDR3 protein results from TCRdb running MiXCR on the reads. The repertoire includes over 150,000 distinct CDR3 sequences, 14% of them detected once, and over 25% sits in the top ten. Sequencing was carried out using PBMCs. Every receptor here comes from a human donor in good health (CMV status not recorded). Some clones in this sample may be carry-over from other donors' samples.

This clonotype has at least ten counts. This chain links TRBV7-8 with TRBJ1-3; TRBD1 matches at 7 bases. CDR1 and CDR2 from the germline V gene are SGHVS and FQNEAQ. V shed 8 bases and J 4 bases; nucleotides not matched to a gene: 8. This CDR3 has 14 residues. Here the CDR3 DNA reads TGTGCCAGCTCCGGATTGGACAGGGGAAACACCATATATTTT. Translating it yields CASSGLDRGNTIYF. The full variable domain, rest sourced from reference TRBV7-8 and TRBJ1-3, is GAGVSQSPRYKVAKRGQDVALRCDPISGHVSLFWYQQALGQGPEFLTYFQNEAQLDKSGLPSDRFFAERPEGSVSTLKIQRTQQEDSAVYLCASSGLDRGNTIYFGEGSWLTVV.

The CDR3 region has the DNA TGTGCCAGCAGTTTACATGGGACAGTCCTTAGCAATCAGCCCCAGCATTTT. Translation gives CASSLHGTVLSNQPQHF. The chain employs TRBV28 and TRBJ1-5; 7 bases agree with TRBD1. V trimming: 2 bases; J trimming: 0 bases; junction bases outside the gene matches: 7. The CDR3 is 17 amino acids. Germline V CDR1 and CDR2: MDHEN, SYDVKM.

This clonotype was seen a few times. The V and J genes are TRBV5-1 and TRBJ1-4; 9 bases agree with TRBD1. Germline lookup yields CDR1 SGHRS and CDR2 YFSETQ. This CDR3 spans 14 amino acids. J was trimmed by 8 bases and V by 4 bases; bases with no gene match: 6. Written as DNA, the CDR3 is TGCGCCAGCAGCGTTGGGACAGGGAGAGAAAAACTGTTTTTT. Translated: CASSVGTGREKLFF.

This clonotype was recorded at least ten times. The chain has TRBV7-9 and TRBJ2-4, with TRBD2 as a possible D gene (6 bases). The germline V gene encodes CDR1 SEHNR and CDR2 FQNEAQ (reference sequence). Trimming cost V 3 bases and J 0 bases, with 12 bases left between them. The CDR3 totals 16 residues. The CDR3 reads CASSFPGAGAKNIQYF. The CDR3 DNA follows: TGTGCCAGCAGCTTTCCGGGAGCAGGAGCCAAAAACATTCAGTACTTC.

There are a few counts of this clonotype. The chain combines TRBV19 with TRBJ2-7; 8 bases line up with TRBD1. Germline loops: CDR1 LNHDA, CDR2 SQIVND (reference sequence). The CDR3 loop spans 14 amino acids. Germline trimming cut 3 bases from V and 5 bases from J; bases unmatched to any gene: 6. The CDR3 loop is CASSMTGASNEQYF. CDR3 coding DNA: TGTGCCAGTAGTATGACAGGGGCGTCGAACGAGCAGTACTTC.

This clonotype appeared many times. This chain connects TRBV7-8 to TRBJ1-5; 7 bases line up with TRBD1. CDR3 size: 13 residues. With V trimmed by 5 bases and J by 6 bases, 4 bases remained unmatched. Germline V gene data show CDR1 as SGHVS and CDR2 as FQNEAQ. CDR3 in amino acids: CASSLQGSQPQHF. The CDR3 DNA reads TGTGCCAGCAGCCTACAGGGGAGTCAGCCCCAGCATTTT. Full variable domain (rest looked up from reference TRBV7-8 and TRBJ1-5): GAGVSQSPRYKVAKRGQDVALRCDPISGHVSLFWYQQALGQGPEFLTYFQNEAQLDKSGLPSDRFFAERPEGSVSTLKIQRTQQEDSAVYLCASSLQGSQPQHFGDGTRLSIL.

This clonotype has only a few counts. The rearrangement links TRBV7-2 to TRBJ2-7, with D tentatively TRBD1 (7 bases). This CDR3 has 15 amino acids. Trimming removed 2 bases from V and 2 bases from J, with 13 bases in between. CDR1 and CDR2 (germline): SGHTA, FQGNSA. This CDR3 is CASSLFSGGPYEQYV. The CDR3 nucleotides read TGTGCCAGCAGCTTATTCTCAGGGGGGCCCTACGAGCAGTACGTC.

In its sample, this clonotype was seen once. Without the conserved terminal phenylalanine or tryptophan, this CDR3 likely stems from a read error. The rearrangement joins TRBV12-3 or TRBV12-4 to TRBJ2-3; 7 bases fit TRBD1. Trimming cost V 3 bases and J 2 bases; bases outside gene matches: 5. The CDR3 has 15 amino acids. CDR3 DNA sequence: TGTGCCAGCAGTTTTCCGGGACAGTCCACAGATACGCAGTATGTT. It encodes CASSFPGQSTDTQYV.

In this sample, this clonotype turned up a few times. V and J are TRBV7-2 and TRBJ1-1, with TRBD1 as a possible D gene (5 bases). This CDR3 spans 14 amino acids. Germline values: CDR1 SGHTA, CDR2 FQGNSA. V lost 4 bases and J lost 0, with 9 bases in between. The CDR3 reads CASSSTALNTEAFF. DNA of the CDR3: TGTGCCAGCAGCTCGACAGCCTTGAACACTGAAGCTTTCTTT.

The chain is built from TRBV3-1 and TRBJ2-1, with 9 bases matching TRBD1. The V gene's germline CDR1 is LGHDT and CDR2 YNNKEL (reference sequence). The CDR3 totals 17 residues. Germline trimming cut 4 bases from V and 1 base from J; bases unmatched to any gene: 8. The CDR3 DNA is TGTGCCAGCAGCCGCCTCCGTGACAGGGGGTCCTACAATGAGCAGTTCTTC. This gives the protein CASSRLRDRGSYNEQFF.